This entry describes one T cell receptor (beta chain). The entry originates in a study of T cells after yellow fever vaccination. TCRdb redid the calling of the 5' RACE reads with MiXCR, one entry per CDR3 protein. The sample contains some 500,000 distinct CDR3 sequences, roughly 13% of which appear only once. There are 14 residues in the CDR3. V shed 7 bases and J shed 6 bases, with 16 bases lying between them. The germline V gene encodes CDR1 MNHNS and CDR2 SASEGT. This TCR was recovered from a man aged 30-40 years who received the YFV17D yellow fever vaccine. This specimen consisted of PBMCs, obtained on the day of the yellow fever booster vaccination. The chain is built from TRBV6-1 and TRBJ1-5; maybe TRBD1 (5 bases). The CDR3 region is CASTGRVTGQPQHF. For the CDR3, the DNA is TGTGCCAGCACGGGCAGGGTAACGGGTCAGCCCCAGCATTTT.